The clone carrying this TCR beta chain was seen a few times. The target antigen is unknown. The data stem from a study of identical twins. Regarding the study as a whole: Sequences that were out-of-frame, alpha and twin-shared displayed an excess of low generation probability.

Unique molecular identifiers were in the cDNA, with template-switch universal primer binding. TCRdb fed the 5' RACE reads into MiXCR, producing one record per CDR3 protein. This table holds a few hundred thousand distinct CDR3 sequences, approximately 18% found once. V shed 2 bases, J shed 10 bases, and the junction held 6 bases outside the gene matches. Looked up from germline, CDR1 is DFQATT and CDR2 is SNEGSKA (reference sequence). CDR3 size: 14 residues. J is TRBJ2-1 and V is TRBV20-1; TRBD2 matches 12 bases. This receptor was taken from a man aged 50 to 60 in good health. What was sequenced was naive T cells sorted from blood. CDR3 sequence (DNA): TGCAGTGCTAGAAAAAAAGGACTAGCGGGAGAGCAGTTCTTC. Translated, it gives CSARKKGLAGEQFF.